Listed here is a single T cell receptor beta chain. Its antigen is not identified. The sort gate was single viable CD3+CD4+CD8-CD45RO+ cells for memory CD4+ T cells. This record comes from a study of memory CD4+ T cells and cytomegalovirus serostatus. Study-wide results and caveats: Median bootstrapped AUC for CMV status was around 0.96 originally, about 0.9 US-trained. The CMV-associated TCR signature appears largely within the CD4+ memory repertoire. About 40% of the roughly 160 known CMV-associated TCRbeta sequences appeared in CD4+ memory.

Source study methods: After removing out-of-frame reads, 2 million to 2.5 million distinct TCRbeta sequences remained. Sequencing was performed with immunoSEQ multiplex PCR; in TCRdb, only in-frame clones are kept and a portion is missing. The V and J calls and clone size come from that table; D and trimming were worked out from the DNA. Seen here are approximately 88,000 clones, approximately 80% observed once, and the top ten hold 3.6%. Specimen: memory CD4+ T cells from blood. This receptor was obtained from an adult in good health and CMV-seropositive.

The CDR3 sequence is CATSRSGVTGGADGYTF. The CDR3 nucleotides are TGTGCCACCAGCCGGTCGGGTGTTACAGGGGGCGCAGACGGCTACACCTTC. This chain joins TRBV15 and TRBJ1-2; 9 nucleotides line up with TRBD1. The germline V gene encodes CDR1 LNHNV and CDR2 YYDKDF (reference sequence). V was pared by 5 bases and J by 8 bases, with 18 bases of the junction left unmatched. The CDR3 totals 17 residues.